This is a list of T cell receptor beta chains from one sample in a study of memory CD4+ T cells and cytomegalovirus serostatus. Assay used: immunoSEQ multiplex PCR; TCRdb lists only in-frame clones, some missing. Seen here are about 50,000 clones, about 77% observed once, and the top ten hold about 0.8%. Input material: memory CD4+ T cells from blood. Receptors originate from an adult in good health and CMV-seronegative. The CDR3 runs from the conserved cysteine through the conserved F or W. The order of the fields is V gene, D gene, J gene, clone size, CDR3 protein, CDR3 DNA. The D gene is left open where the match is weak. Clone size is shown for a subset of rows, as once, few, many or a class of expanded clone.

TRBV9	TRBD1	TRBJ2-7	NA	CASSPGTGKGSYEQYF	TGTGCCAGCAGCCCCGGGACAGGGAAAGGCTCCTACGAGCAGTACTTC
TRBV19	TRBD1	TRBJ2-6	NA	CASSPGQGRGANVLTF	TGTGCCAGTAGTCCCGGACAGGGGCGGGGGGCCAACGTCCTGACTTTC
TRBV21-1	NA	TRBJ1-2	NA	CARTGLNYGYTF	TGTGCCAGGACAGGACTAAACTATGGCTACACCTTC
TRBV11-2	NA	TRBJ1-1	NA	CASSLGGGNTEAFF	TGTGCCAGCAGCTTAGGGGGGGGGAACACTGAAGCTTTCTTT
TRBV30	NA	TRBJ2-7	NA	CAWSERIPPYEQYF	TGTGCCTGGAGTGAAAGGATTCCCCCCTACGAGCAGTACTTC
TRBV11-2	NA	TRBJ2-1	once	CASSPRETVYNEQFF	TGTGCCAGCAGCCCTCGGGAGACCGTCTACAATGAGCAGTTCTTC
TRBV2	NA	TRBJ1-2	NA	CASSSNSYGYTF	TGTGCCAGCAGTTCCAACAGCTATGGCTACACCTTC
TRBV30	TRBD1	TRBJ1-2	NA	CAWNPQGEGTYGYTF	TGTGCCTGGAACCCACAGGGGGAAGGGACCTATGGCTACACCTTC
TRBV7-2	NA	TRBJ2-5	NA	CASSLGVGGETQYF	TGTGCCAGCAGCTTAGGGGTAGGGGGAGAGACCCAGTACTTC
TRBV6-5	NA	TRBJ2-2	NA	CASSYSLQLPGELFF	TGTGCCAGCAGTTACTCGTTGCAGCTCCCCGGGGAGCTGTTTTTT
TRBV2	NA	TRBJ1-2	NA	CASSLELGGYGYTF	TGTGCCAGCAGTCTGGAATTAGGGGGCTATGGCTACACCTTC
TRBV10-3	TRBD1	TRBJ2-3	once	CAISERDRGLPAQYF	TGTGCCATCAGTGAGAGGGACAGGGGGCTTCCGGCGCAGTATTTT
TRBV19	TRBD1	TRBJ1-2	NA	CASSSTGMYGYTF	TGTGCCAGTAGTTCGACAGGGATGTATGGCTACACCTTC
TRBV11-2	NA	TRBJ1-4	few	CASSFQNRGEKLFF	TGTGCCAGCAGCTTCCAAAACAGAGGAGAAAAACTGTTTTTT
TRBV28	NA	TRBJ1-5	few	CASSFSSGTLNQPQHF	TGTGCCAGCAGTTTCTCCTCCGGGACCCTTAATCAGCCCCAGCATTTT
TRBV21-1	NA	TRBJ2-2	NA	CASIPSGQDRLETGELFF	TGTGCCAGCATCCCCTCCGGGCAGGATAGGTTGGAGACCGGGGAGCTGTTTTTT
TRBV6-1	NA	TRBJ2-3	NA	CASDPGTLTTDTQYF	TGTGCCAGCGACCCCGGGACCCTTACCACAGATACGCAGTATTTT
TRBV14	NA	TRBJ2-3	NA	CASSQDWWDTQYF	TGTGCCAGCAGCCAAGATTGGTGGGATACGCAGTATTTT
TRBV18	NA	TRBJ2-4	NA	CASSPGREENIQYF	TGTGCCAGCTCACCAGGCAGGGAAGAAAACATTCAGTACTTC
TRBV5-4	NA	TRBJ1-1	NA	CASSYGRRAFF	TGTGCCAGCAGCTATGGGAGGCGCGCTTTCTTT
TRBV5-1	NA	TRBJ1-5	few	CASSPSGDRNQPQHF	TGCGCCAGCAGCCCGAGTGGGGATCGAAATCAGCCCCAGCATTTT
TRBV6-1	NA	TRBJ1-4	NA	CASSEARGVLYEKLFF	TGTGCCAGCAGTGAAGCGCGCGGGGTCTTATACGAAAAACTGTTTTTT
TRBV5-6	NA	TRBJ2-2	NA	CASRSWGRWTGELFF	TGTGCCAGCAGGTCATGGGGGCGGTGGACCGGGGAGCTGTTTTTT
TRBV11-3	TRBD1	TRBJ2-4	NA	CASSPDPDRVLAKNIQYF	TGTGCCAGCAGCCCGGACCCCGACAGGGTCCTAGCCAAAAACATTCAGTACTTC
TRBV19	TRBD1	TRBJ2-7	NA	CASSIRTGVSYEQYF	TGTGCCAGTAGTATCAGGACAGGCGTCTCCTACGAGCAGTACTTC
TRBV27	TRBD1	TRBJ1-5	NA	CASTPQGQGNQPQHF	TGTGCCAGCACCCCACAGGGACAGGGCAATCAGCCCCAGCATTTT
TRBV5-1	TRBD1	TRBJ1-4	few	CASTYGGTGINEKLFF	TGCGCCAGCACCTACGGTGGGACAGGGATTAATGAAAAACTGTTTTTT
TRBV7-8	TRBD1	TRBJ1-1	NA	CASSSYYRDRLAFF	TGTGCCAGCAGCAGTTATTACCGGGACAGGCTTGCTTTCTTT
TRBV16	NA	TRBJ1-2	NA	CASSRWTVDGYTF	TGTGCCAGCAGCCGGTGGACAGTAGATGGCTACACCTTC
TRBV18	NA	TRBJ2-1	NA	CASSPLPGPYNEQFF	TGTGCCAGCTCACCACTGCCTGGCCCCTACAATGAGCAGTTCTTC